A single sample is the source of the 9 T cell receptor beta chains below, sequenced in a study of blood T cell repertoires in COVID-19. Generated by immunoSEQ multiplex PCR, the TCRdb table keeps only in-frame clones and is missing some. Of some 110,000 clones in the sample, over 55% are singletons; the top ten hold roughly 0.86%. Sequencing used peripheral blood. These receptors all stem from a human donor with acute or convalescent COVID-19. The donor label of this sample is uncertain.

This rearrangement joins TRBV30 to TRBJ1-3; D not certain. Germline V CDR1 and CDR2: GTSNPN, SVGIG (reference sequence). This CDR3 is built from 15 residues. Trimming shortened V by 2 bases and J by 4 bases, and 15 bases separated the two germline ends. CDR3 loop: CAWSLLGSMGNTIYF. The CDR3 region has the DNA TGTGCCTGGAGTTTATTGGGCAGTATGGGAAACACCATATATTTT.

The V gene is TRBV21-1, the J gene TRBJ1-6. TRBV21-1 is a pseudogene. The CDR3 covers 10 residues. CDR3 residues: CASSYRGPQF. CDR3 bases: TGTGCCAGCAGCTATCGGGGTCCACAGTTT.

The chain joins TRBV27 to TRBJ1-2; D may be TRBD1 (5 bases). CDR1 is MNHEY and CDR2 is SMNVEV in the germline V gene (reference sequence). The CDR3 spans 15 residues. Trimming removed 2 bases at V and 3 bases at J, with 13 bases between. Here the CDR3 reads CASSLTPTGHYGYTF. The DNA of the CDR3 is TGTGCCAGCAGTTTAACCCCCACAGGCCACTATGGCTACACCTTC.

The chain carries TRBV27 and TRBJ1-2, with 7 bases fitting TRBD1. Per the germline V gene, CDR1 is MNHEY and CDR2 is SMNVEV (reference sequence). V dropped 4 bases and J dropped 4; count of bases not matched to a gene: 6. The CDR3 runs 14 residues. The CDR3: CASSSTGDIYGYTF. The CDR3 region has the DNA TGTGCCAGCAGTTCTACAGGGGATATCTATGGCTACACCTTC.

This clone was seen ten or more times. The V call is TRBV5-1, the J call TRBJ1-4; no reliable D call. Germline CDR1 reads SGHRS; CDR2 reads YFSETQ. The CDR3 is 15 residues long. V lost 0 bases, J lost 4 bases, and 10 bases lay in between. The CDR3 DNA is TGCGCCAGCAGCTTGGGGGTCAGGCTTAATGAAAAACTGTTTTTT. Amino acid sequence: CASSLGVRLNEKLFF.

The V call is TRBV12-1, the J call TRBJ2-7; the D segment call TRBD1 is taken from the table without a DNA check. TRBV12-1 is labeled a pseudogene. This CDR3 has 13 amino acids. The CDR3, as DNA: TGTGCCAGCAGCTCCCGACAGGTGGGCGAGCAGTACGTC. This codes for CASSSRQVGEQYV.

This rearrangement joins TRBV30 to TRBJ1-1, with 8 positions matching TRBD1. There are 14 residues in the CDR3. J gave up 0 bases and V 2 bases, and 2 bases lay outside the gene matches. Looked up from germline, CDR1 is GTSNPN and CDR2 is SVGIG (reference sequence). The CDR3 is CAWSRQGMNTEAFF. The CDR3, as DNA: TGTGCCTGGAGTAGACAGGGGATGAACACTGAAGCTTTCTTT.

This clone was counted a few times. The J gene is TRBJ2-2, the V gene TRBV4-1; D is unresolved. The ends were cut back, 1 base at V and 1 base at J, with 10 bases in the middle. Germline assignment: CDR1 MGHRA and CDR2 YSYEKL. This CDR3 has 16 amino acids. This CDR3 reads CASSQGIIVNTGELFF. The DNA of the CDR3 is TGCGCCAGCAGCCAAGGAATCATAGTGAACACCGGGGAGCTGTTTTTT.

The chain is built from TRBV11-2 and TRBJ1-1, with unresolved D. This CDR3 spans 13 amino acids. Trimming removed 8 bases from V and 1 base from J, with 11 bases in between. Germline loops: CDR1 SGHAT, CDR2 FQNNGV. The CDR3, as DNA: TGTGCCAGCCTCAAGCACCAGAACACTGAAGCTTTCTTT. Translation: CASLKHQNTEAFF.